These 3 T cell receptor beta chains originate from one sample sequenced in a study of CD8 T cells in ankylosing spondylitis. TCRdb analysed the 5' RACE reads with MiXCR anew, one entry per CDR3 protein. The sample carries 190,000 or so distinct CDR3 sequences, 9.5% to 15% recorded once. Sample: blood, either unsorted or a sorted T cell fraction (not recorded which). The receptors here all came from a male donor with ankylosing spondylitis or in good health (not recorded which).

The V call is TRBV5-5, the J call TRBJ2-6; D is tentatively TRBD1 or TRBD2 (5 bases each). CDR3 length equals 15 residues. Trimming took 0 bases from V and 4 from J, leaving 8 bases between them. The germline gives CDR1 SGHKS, CDR2 YYEKEE (reference sequence). CDR3 sequence (DNA): TGTGCCAGCAGCTTGGCAGGGACGGGGGCCAACGTCCTGACTTTC. Translating it yields CASSLAGTGANVLTF.

The chain has TRBV7-8 and TRBJ2-2, with 7 bases identical to TRBD2. Germline-derived CDR1 and CDR2 are SGHVS and FQNEAQ. The length of the CDR3 is 18 residues. The junction had 17 bases not matched to a gene; V was cut back by 1 base and J by 9 bases. The CDR3 nucleotides read TGTGCCAGCAGCTTAGGAGCTAGCGGAGGACTTAGGACCAGGGAGCTGTTTTTT. Its translation: CASSLGASGGLRTRELFF.

This chain links TRBV23-1 with TRBJ1-1; no reliable D call. TRBV23-1 is treated as an ORF (open reading frame) with a function not yet certain. This CDR3 has 15 amino acids. Between the trimmed V and J ends, which lost 3 bases and 2 bases, there was a span of 13 bases. Here the CDR3 reads CASSQETTSNTEAFF. The DNA of the CDR3 is TGCGCCAGCAGTCAGGAGACAACCTCCAACACTGAAGCTTTCTTT.